The 20 T cell receptor beta chains below were found in one sample sequenced in a study of Ad26.COV2.S vaccination and SARS-CoV-2 variants. Method: immunoSEQ multiplex PCR; TCRdb's copy keeps in-frame clones and lacks some. The table shows about 350,000 clones, with more than 75% occurring only once. Treatment in this sample: some 20 received Ad26.COV2.S at low or high dose, single or two shots; about 5 received placebo; per-sample allocation not given. Material that was analyzed had been drawn on day 63 after the first vaccine or placebo injection. Specimen: peripheral blood, collected in a trial of Ad26.COV2.S vaccine versus placebo. These receptors came from a person aged 18-60 years who received the Ad26.COV2.S COVID-19 vaccine or a placebo.

V gene TRBV5-1 combines with J gene TRBJ2-1; 7 bases are a match to TRBD1. The CDR3 sequence is 15 residues long. With V trimmed by 1 base and J by 5 bases, 6 bases remained unmatched. Per the germline V gene, CDR1 is SGHRS and CDR2 is YFSETQ. The CDR3 sequence is CASSLIPTGDNEQFF. CDR3 in DNA: TGCGCCAGCAGCTTGATTCCCACAGGGGACAATGAGCAGTTCTTC.

The chain couples TRBV7-2 to TRBJ2-7, with D perhaps assigned TRBD1 or TRBD2 (5 bases each). From germline, CDR1 is SGHTA and CDR2 FQGNSA. The V gene lost 1 base and the J gene lost 1 base, with 14 bases spanning the gap. CDR3 length: 16 amino acids. CDR3 in DNA: TGTGCCAGCAGCTTAGTTGGGGGTACGGGGTCCTACGAGCAGTACTTC. This encodes CASSLVGGTGSYEQYF.

This sequence joins TRBV28 and TRBJ1-6, with a possible D match to TRBD1 (5 bases). Germline CDR1 MDHEN, CDR2 SYDVKM. V lost 4 bases and J 9 bases, leaving 19 bases between the germline ends. The CDR3 has 16 amino acids. The CDR3 sequence is CASSSQRGTLSSPLHF. CDR3 DNA: TGTGCCAGCAGTTCCCAGCGGGGGACTCTCAGTTCACCCCTCCACTTT.

The chain is built from TRBV7-2 and TRBJ2-1; 8 nucleotides agree with TRBD2. Germline CDR1 reads SGHTA; CDR2 reads FQGNSA. The CDR3 is made up of 14 amino acids. The ends lost 7 bases at V and 6 bases at J; junction bases unmatched: 8. CDR3 sequence reads: CASNILAGGNEQFF. The CDR3 coding sequence is TGTGCCAGCAACATTCTCGCGGGGGGCAATGAGCAGTTCTTC.

The chain is built from TRBV7-9 and TRBJ1-5; D is unclear. V lost 1 base and J lost 3, with 19 bases in between. CDR3 length: 18 residues. In germline, CDR1 is SEHNR, CDR2 FQNEAQ (reference sequence). The CDR3 DNA is TGTGCCAGCAGCTTAGTGGGGTCGAGTTCGGAACTCAATCAGCCCCAGCATTTT. Translating it yields CASSLVGSSSELNQPQHF.

This clone was picked up a small number of times. The CDR3: CASSSQAPLHF. The CDR3 DNA sequence: TGTGCCAGCAGCTCCCAGGCCCCCCTCCACTTT. The chain joins TRBV7-9 to TRBJ1-6; D call uncertain. The length of the CDR3 is 11 residues. The V end lost 4 bases, the J end lost 13 bases, and 8 bases lay between the germline ends. CDR1 and CDR2 (germline): SEHNR, FQNEAQ (reference sequence).

The table lists this clone with a count of one. This rearrangement joins TRBV7-2 to TRBJ1-1; D is uncertain. Germline V gene lookup returns CDR1 SGHTA and CDR2 FQGNSA. Trimming removed 5 bases from V and 7 bases from J, with 20 bases in between. The CDR3 contains 15 residues. The CDR3 DNA reads as TGTGCCAGCAGCGAGAGCTGGGGTAATCTCTATGAAGCTTTCTTT. It encodes CASSESWGNLYEAFF.

The CDR3 DNA reads as TGTGCCTGGAGTGTAGGGAGACAACAGAATTCACCCCTCCACTTT. Translation: CAWSVGRQQNSPLHF. The chain combines TRBV30 with TRBJ1-6; D remains ambiguous. Germline V gene data show CDR1 as GTSNPN and CDR2 as SVGIG (reference sequence). The CDR3 runs 15 residues. Trimming took 0 bases from V and 7 from J, leaving 13 bases between them.

V gene TRBV7-2 combines with J gene TRBJ2-3; 9 bases agree with TRBD2. V gave up 5 bases and J gave up 0 bases; unmatched junction bases: 9. Per the germline V gene, CDR1 is SGHTA and CDR2 is FQGNSA. The CDR3 has 17 amino acids. The CDR3 DNA is TGTGCCAGCAGCCCTGTGGCTAGCGGGACTAGCACAGATACGCAGTATTTT. It encodes CASSPVASGTSTDTQYF. Together with reference TRBV7-2 and TRBJ2-3, the CDR3 gives the full variable domain: GAGVSQSPSNKVTEKGKDVELRCDPISGHTALYWYRQSLGQGLEFLIYFQGNSAPDKSGLPSDRFSAERTGGSVSTLTIQRTQQEDSAVYLCASSPVASGTSTDTQYFGPGTRLTVL.

The chain couples TRBV4-1 to TRBJ2-2; no clear D. The CDR3 loop spans 17 amino acids. The germline gives CDR1 MGHRA, CDR2 YSYEKL. Trimming took off 2 bases at V and 2 bases at J, with 15 bases between the two ends. CDR3 DNA sequence: TGCGCCAGCAGCCAAAGTCCCGATGGAGAAAACACCGGGGAGCTGTTTTTT. Encoded protein: CASSQSPDGENTGELFF.

This CDR3 reads CASSTGRTTNEKLFF. The CDR3 DNA follows: TGCGCCAGCAGCACCGGACGGACAACTAATGAAAAACTGTTTTTT. The rearrangement links TRBV5-1 to TRBJ1-4; unclear D gene. The length of the CDR3 is 15 residues. Germline CDR1 is SGHRS and CDR2 is YFSETQ. Trimming left V 4 bases short and J 0 bases short, with 10 bases between.

To note about this clone: The same CDR3 can be traced to other DNA sequences in this sample. The gene calls are TRBV5-5 and TRBJ2-7, with D uncertain. Germline CDR1 reads SGHKS; CDR2 reads YYEKEE (reference sequence). The CDR3 length is 11 residues. V lost 0 bases to trimming and J lost 3 bases, with 1 base between them. In nucleotides, the CDR3 is TGTGCCAGCAGCTTGGTCTACGAGCAGTACTTC. Translated, it gives CASSLVYEQYF.

The V gene is TRBV4-3, the J gene TRBJ2-1, with no clear D. Trimming cost V 1 base and J 15 bases, with 16 bases left between them. CDR3 length: 13 amino acids. CDR1 and CDR2 (germline): LGHNA, YSLEER. The CDR3 reads CASSQGLATRWFF. DNA of the CDR3: TGCGCCAGCAGCCAAGGCTTGGCGACTCGGTGGTTCTTC.

The genes are TRBV27 and TRBJ1-1; no firm D call. This CDR3 region has 11 residues. V lost 4 bases to trimming and J lost 4 bases, with 4 bases between them. Germline CDR1 reads MNHEY; CDR2 reads SMNVEV (reference sequence). This CDR3 is CASSWGTEAFF. The CDR3 region has the DNA TGTGCCAGCAGTTGGGGCACTGAAGCTTTCTTT.

The table lists this clone with a few counts. The CDR3 protein is CASSHSGPNEQFF. DNA for the CDR3: TGTGCCAGCAGCCACTCCGGGCCCAATGAGCAGTTCTTC. The gene calls are TRBV5-4 and TRBJ2-1; unclear D gene. The V gene's germline CDR1 is SGHNT and CDR2 YYREEE (reference sequence). The CDR3 has 13 amino acids. Trimming left V 4 bases short and J 6 bases short, with 11 bases between. Combining the CDR3 with reference TRBV5-4 and TRBJ2-1 gives the whole variable domain ETGVTQSPTHLIKTRGQQVTLRCSSQSGHNTVSWYQQALGQGPQFIFQYYREEENGRGNFPPRFSGLQFPNYSSELNVNALELDDSALYLCASSHSGPNEQFFGPGTRLTVL.

The V gene is TRBV5-6, the J gene TRBJ1-5; D might be TRBD1 (6 bases). The CDR3 has 15 residues. V gave up 0 bases and J gave up 4 bases, with 11 bases separating them. Germline loops: CDR1 SGHDT, CDR2 YYEEEE. CDR3 sequence: CASSLAGGANQPQHF. The CDR3 DNA is TGTGCCAGCAGCTTGGCGGGGGGGGCGAATCAGCCCCAGCATTTT.

The chain is built from TRBV29-1 and TRBJ2-7; 8 nucleotides match TRBD2. The ends lost 5 bases at V and 13 bases at J; junction bases unmatched: 16. The CDR3 is 13 residues long. Germline V gives CDR1 SQVTM, CDR2 ANQGSEA. Written as DNA, the CDR3 is TGCAGCGTTTCGACCCCGGGGGGGTGGAGCCAATACTTC. Residues: CSVSTPGGWSQYF.

As to this clone: The junction and the germline gene differ at one end; a read error may be behind it. This chain uses TRBV19 with TRBJ2-1, with 9 bases fitting TRBD2. CDR1 is LNHDA and CDR2 is SQIVND in the germline V gene (reference sequence). The CDR3 runs 14 residues. CDR3 in DNA: TGTGCCAGTAGTATAGGGCTAGCGGGGACCGGGGGGGTCTTC. Its protein product is CASSIGLAGTGGVF.

The V call is TRBV4-1, the J call TRBJ2-3; TRBD2 matches 12 bases. Trimming at V came to 6 bases and at J to 7 bases, leaving 17 bases not matched to a gene. CDR1 MGHRA and CDR2 YSYEKL come from the germline V gene. The CDR3 sequence is 18 residues long. The CDR3 DNA follows: TGCGCCAGCAGGAGGACTCCTTCTAGCGGGGGGGAATTGAATACGCAGTATTTT. This codes for CASRRTPSSGGELNTQYF.

The chain carries TRBV5-4 and TRBJ2-3; a weak D match, TRBD2 (5 bases). The CDR3 spans 16 residues. The V end was cut by 4 bases, the J end by 2 bases, with 17 bases between. From germline, CDR1 is SGHNT and CDR2 YYREEE (reference sequence). CDR3 loop: CASSQWRAGNTDTQYF. CDR3 sequence (DNA): TGTGCCAGCAGCCAATGGCGGGCTGGAAACACAGATACGCAGTATTTT.